One sample yielded the 20 T cell receptor beta chains listed below, sequenced in a study of technical replicates of blood from several donors. TCRdb's copy holds only in-frame clones and misses some; the assay was immunoSEQ multiplex PCR. The profile shows about 15,000 clones, about 82% of them singletons. The sample was PBMCs. These TCRs come from a human donor in good health.

This clone was seen just once. The V and J genes are TRBV5-1 and TRBJ2-1; D is undetermined. V gave up 2 bases and J gave up 8 bases, with 20 bases separating them. Per germline, CDR1 SGHRS and CDR2 YFSETQ. The CDR3 runs to 16 residues. CDR3 sequence reads: CASSFASPGSLDEQFF. CDR3 nucleotide sequence: TGCGCCAGCAGCTTTGCCTCCCCCGGGTCACTGGATGAGCAGTTCTTC.

The chain has TRBV5-1 and TRBJ2-7; 12 bases fit TRBD2. The junction had 5 bases not matched to a gene; V was cut back by 2 bases and J by 5 bases. In germline, CDR1 is SGHRS, CDR2 YFSETQ. CDR3 size: 15 residues. CDR3 in DNA: TGCGCCAGCAGCTTTCTAGCGGGAGGGCCCAACGAGCAGTACTTC. Its translation is CASSFLAGGPNEQYF.

This clone was picked up a small number of times. This chain uses TRBV5-1 with TRBJ1-4, with D possibly matching TRBD1 (5 bases). Germline loops: CDR1 SGHRS, CDR2 YFSETQ. CDR3 length: 17 amino acids. Trimming took off 0 bases at V and 0 bases at J, with 12 bases between the two ends. The chain's CDR3 is CASSLEGAVTTNEKLFF. DNA of the CDR3: TGCGCCAGCAGCTTGGAAGGGGCAGTAACAACTAATGAAAAACTGTTTTTT. Variable domain in full (rest from reference TRBV5-1 and TRBJ1-4): KAGVTQTPRYLIKTRGQQVTLSCSPISGHRSVSWYQQTPGQGLQFLFEYFSETQRNKGNFPGRFSGRQFSNSRSEMNVSTLELGDSALYLCASSLEGAVTTNEKLFFGSGTQLSVL.

This sequence joins TRBV6-6 and TRBJ1-1, with D maybe TRBD1 (5 bases). This CDR3 has 13 amino acids. The germline V gene encodes CDR1 MNHNY and CDR2 SVGAGI (reference sequence). V gave up 2 bases and J gave up 1 base, with 5 bases separating them. CDR3 sequence: CASSYGQNTEAFF. In DNA, the CDR3 is TGTGCCAGCAGTTACGGACAGAACACTGAAGCTTTCTTT.

The V and J genes are TRBV4-1 and TRBJ2-1; 9 nucleotides line up with TRBD2. Trimming at V came to 7 bases and at J to 7 bases, leaving 14 bases not matched to a gene. Germline CDR1 reads MGHRA; CDR2 reads YSYEKL. This CDR3 spans 16 amino acids. CDR3 protein: CASTPTGLAGMNEQFF. DNA of the CDR3: TGCGCCAGCACCCCAACCGGGCTAGCGGGGATGAATGAGCAGTTCTTC.

The gene calls are TRBV11-2 and TRBJ2-3; 9 bases fit TRBD2. Looked up from germline, CDR1 is SGHAT and CDR2 is FQNNGV. CDR3 length: 15 amino acids. With 1 base clipped from V and 4 bases from J, the junction kept 3 bases outside the gene matches. This CDR3 is CASSLVSSGADTQYF. As DNA, the CDR3 is TGTGCCAGCAGCTTAGTCTCTAGCGGGGCAGATACGCAGTATTTT.

CDR3 in DNA: TGCGCCAGCAGCCAAGTGGGACTAGCGGGAGGGGCCGGGGAGACCCAGTACTTC. Its translation: CASSQVGLAGGAGETQYF. The chain couples TRBV4-1 to TRBJ2-5, with 16 bases lining up with TRBD2. Germline CDR1 is MGHRA and CDR2 is YSYEKL. The CDR3 loop spans 18 amino acids. The trim removed 1 base at V and 5 bases at J, leaving 7 bases unmatched.

The genes are TRBV21-1 and TRBJ2-7; no check of the table's D call, TRBD2, against the DNA was made. TRBV21-1 is recorded as a pseudogene. CDR3 length: 9 residues. In DNA form, the CDR3 reads TGTGCCAGCCCGGACGAGCAGTACTTC. It encodes CASPDEQYF.

The sample holds one count of this clone. The rearrangement joins TRBV5-6 to TRBJ2-2, with D possibly being TRBD2 (6 bases). This CDR3 has 15 amino acids. Between the trimmed V and J ends, which lost 2 bases and 1 base, there was a span of 9 bases. Germline values: CDR1 SGHDT, CDR2 YYEEEE. CDR3 nucleotides: TGTGCCAGCAGCTTTCTAGCGCGGAACACCGGGGAGCTGTTTTTT. This encodes CASSFLARNTGELFF. Using reference TRBV5-6 and TRBJ2-2 for the parts outside the CDR3, the full variable domain is DAGVTQSPTHLIKTRGQQVTLRCSPKSGHDTVSWYQQALGQGPQFIFQYYEEEERQRGNFPDRFSGHQFPNYSSELNVNALLLGDSALYLCASSFLARNTGELFFGEGSRLTVL.

This clone was seen once. The CDR3 DNA reads TGTGCCAGCAGTGAGCCGGGGACAGAATACGAGCAGTACTTC. Translated: CASSEPGTEYEQYF. The chain couples TRBV25-1 to TRBJ2-7; 7 bases line up with TRBD1. V shed 3 bases, J shed 4 bases, and the junction held 6 bases outside the gene matches. The CDR3 has 14 amino acids. Germline V gives CDR1 MGHDK, CDR2 SYGVNS.

In its sample, this clone was seen a few times. This chain links TRBV28 with TRBJ1-5; TRBD1 matches 7 bases. V shed 6 bases, J shed 4 bases, and the junction held 9 bases outside the gene matches. Germline assignment: CDR1 MDHEN and CDR2 SYDVKM. This CDR3 contains 15 residues. The CDR3 DNA sequence: TGTGCCAGCAGGGCCCTGGACAGGCTAAATCAGCCCCAGCATTTT. The encoded protein is CASRALDRLNQPQHF.

The table lists this clone with a few counts. CDR3 in amino acids: CASSSLQGPNTEAFF. As DNA, the CDR3 is TGTGCCAGTAGTAGCCTACAGGGACCAAACACTGAAGCTTTCTTT. The J gene is TRBJ1-1, the V gene TRBV19; D may be TRBD1 (6 bases). V dropped 4 bases and J dropped 2 bases, with 14 bases sitting between them. Germline assignment: CDR1 LNHDA and CDR2 SQIVND (reference sequence). The CDR3 sequence is 15 residues long.

The chain recombines TRBV25-1 with TRBJ2-1, with D hard to call. V dropped 4 bases and J dropped 6 bases, with 4 bases sitting between them. Germline loops: CDR1 MGHDK, CDR2 SYGVNS. This CDR3 comprises 11 residues. The CDR3 loop reads CASSVLNEQFF. CDR3 sequence (DNA): TGTGCCAGCAGTGTTCTCAATGAGCAGTTCTTC.

Judged by abundance, this clone is medium-sized. This chain connects TRBV27 to TRBJ2-1; 12 bases fit TRBD1. This CDR3 region has 14 residues. V trimming: 8 bases; J trimming: 5 bases; junction bases outside the gene matches: 4. Germline CDR1 MNHEY, CDR2 SMNVEV (reference sequence). CDR3 amino acids: CASSGDRGHNEQFF. The CDR3 DNA is TGTGCCAGCTCCGGGGACAGGGGGCACAATGAGCAGTTCTTC.

The chain's CDR3 is CASTTGGKTEAFF. CDR3 sequence (DNA): TGTGCCTCCACGACAGGGGGCAAAACTGAAGCTTTCTTT. The genes are TRBV28 and TRBJ1-1; the match to TRBD1 covers 10 bases. From germline, CDR1 is MDHEN and CDR2 SYDVKM. The CDR3 is 13 amino acids. Trimming removed 11 bases from V and 5 bases from J; junction bases left unmatched: 8.

The V and J genes are TRBV28 and TRBJ1-2; possible D gene TRBD1, 5 bases. The length of the CDR3 is 14 residues. V was cut by 5 bases and J by 4 bases, with 14 bases left in between. Germline CDR1 MDHEN, CDR2 SYDVKM. The CDR3 DNA sequence: TGTGCCAGCAGTATCGAACAGGAGACCTATGGCTACACCTTC. Translation: CASSIEQETYGYTF.

The chain couples TRBV18 to TRBJ2-2, with TRBD2 matching over 9 bases. The CDR3 is 18 amino acids. CDR1 is KGHSH, CDR2 LQKENI, per germline. V shed 3 bases, J shed 6 bases, and the junction held 14 bases outside the gene matches. In nucleotides, the CDR3 is TGTGCCAGCTCACCGACAGTGACTAGCGGAGGCACGGCCGGGGAGCTGTTTTTT. This sequence encodes CASSPTVTSGGTAGELFF.

J is TRBJ1-4 and V is TRBV27; a weak D match, TRBD1 (5 bases). CDR3 length equals 16 residues. In germline, CDR1 is MNHEY, CDR2 SMNVEV (reference sequence). V was trimmed by 2 bases and J by 8 bases, leaving 18 bases between them. The CDR3 loop reads CASSLRWAGVGEKLFF. The CDR3 coding sequence is TGTGCCAGCAGTTTAAGGTGGGCGGGGGTTGGCGAAAAACTGTTTTTT. Full variable domain (remainder filled in from reference TRBV27 and TRBJ1-4): EAQVTQNPRYLITVTGKKLTVTCSQNMNHEYMSWYRQDPGLGLRQIYYSMNVEVTDKGDVPEGYKVSRKEKRNFPLILESPSPNQTSLYFCASSLRWAGVGEKLFFGSGTQLSVL.

This clone was detected only a few times. In DNA form, the CDR3 reads TGCGCCAGTGGACAGGGGTACGCAACTAATGAAAAACTGTTTTTT. Translating gives CASGQGYATNEKLFF. This chain links TRBV5-1 with TRBJ1-4; 9 positions agree with TRBD1. The CDR3 consists of 15 residues. Looked up from germline, CDR1 is SGHRS and CDR2 is YFSETQ. The J segment lost 0 bases and the V segment lost 8 bases, leaving 5 bases of the junction unmatched. Using reference TRBV5-1 and TRBJ1-4 for the parts outside the CDR3, the full variable domain is KAGVTQTPRYLIKTRGQQVTLSCSPISGHRSVSWYQQTPGQGLQFLFEYFSETQRNKGNFPGRFSGRQFSNSRSEMNVSTLELGDSALYLCASGQGYATNEKLFFGSGTQLSVL.

The rearrangement uses TRBV7-6 and TRBJ1-2, with D possibly matching TRBD1 (6 bases). The CDR3 has 14 amino acids. Germline lookup yields CDR1 SGHVS and CDR2 FNYEAQ. The V and J ends lost 5 bases and 5 bases respectively, with 15 bases between them. The chain's CDR3 is CASSNPGHQYGYTF. Here the CDR3 DNA reads TGTGCCAGCAGCAATCCGGGACACCAATATGGCTACACCTTC.